The 24 T cell receptor beta chains reported below all come from one sample, sequenced in a study of Ad26.COV2.S vaccination and SARS-CoV-2 variants. TCRdb keeps only in-frame clones here, not all; method: immunoSEQ multiplex PCR. The data contain around 250,000 clones, approximately 90% of them singletons. Treatment indicated: roughly 18 received Ad26.COV2.S at low or high dose, single or two shots; roughly five received placebo; per-sample allocation not given. After the first vaccine or placebo injection, samples were drawn on day 63. The material sequenced was peripheral blood, taken in a trial of Ad26.COV2.S vaccine versus placebo. The receptors were gathered from a person between 18 and 59 years old who received the Ad26.COV2.S COVID-19 vaccine or a placebo.

The V call is TRBV29-1, the J call TRBJ1-1; the D is unclear. Trimming took off 1 base at V and 1 base at J, with 7 bases between the two ends. The CDR3 covers 13 residues. CDR1 is SQVTM and CDR2 is ANQGSEA in the germline V gene. CDR3 nucleotide sequence: TGCAGCGTTGAAGTTGGGAGGAACACTGAAGCTTTCTTT. Its protein is CSVEVGRNTEAFF. Combining the CDR3 with reference TRBV29-1 and TRBJ1-1 gives the whole variable domain SAVISQKPSRDICQRGTSLTIQCQVDSQVTMMFWYRQQPGQSLTLIATANQGSEATYESGFVIDKFPISRPNLTFSTLTVSNMSPEDSSIYLCSVEVGRNTEAFFGQGTRLTVV.

The V gene is TRBV30, the J gene TRBJ1-2, with D unresolved. With 4 bases removed from V and 4 bases from J, the gap between germline ends came to 16 bases. The CDR3 contains 14 residues. Germline assignment: CDR1 GTSNPN and CDR2 SVGIG (reference sequence). The CDR3 loop is CAWKEDPAGYGYTF. Here the CDR3 DNA reads TGTGCCTGGAAAGAAGATCCAGCAGGCTATGGCTACACCTTC.

The chain recombines TRBV3-1 (or the pseudogene TRBV3-2) with TRBJ1-5, with 9 bases aligning to TRBD1. V was clipped by 1 base and J by 1 base; unmatched bases: 5. CDR1 is LGHDT, CDR2 YNNKEL, per germline (reference sequence). This CDR3 comprises 17 residues. The CDR3 region has the DNA TGTGCCAGCAGCCAAGGGGACAGGGTAGCCAGCAATCAGCCCCAGCATTTT. This encodes CASSQGDRVASNQPQHF.

The chain links TRBV4-1 to TRBJ2-3; 8 bases are a match to TRBD2. The CDR3 extends over 17 amino acids. Germline CDR1 is MGHRA and CDR2 is YSYEKL. J gave up 1 base and V 1 base, and 7 bases lay outside the gene matches. CDR3 loop: CASSQGWAREGTDTQYF. The CDR3 DNA sequence: TGCGCCAGCAGCCAAGGATGGGCGCGGGAGGGCACAGATACGCAGTATTTT.

The chain carries TRBV4-1 and TRBJ1-2; 8 nucleotides match TRBD1. Germline V gives CDR1 MGHRA, CDR2 YSYEKL. CDR3 length: 16 residues. After removal of 3 bases from V and 1 base from J, the junction contained 7 bases not matched to a gene. The CDR3 nucleotides are TGCGCCAGCAGCCATTTAACAGGGGGTAGTAACTATGGCTACACCTTC. This sequence encodes CASSHLTGGSNYGYTF.

There are a few counts of this clone. The CDR3 nucleotides are TGTGCCAGAGGGACATTGGATAGGAATTCACCCCTCCACTTT. Translation gives CARGTLDRNSPLHF. This chain connects TRBV2 to TRBJ1-6; D is possibly TRBD1 (6 bases). With 9 bases removed from V and 7 bases from J, the gap between germline ends came to 16 bases. Looked up from germline, CDR1 is SNHLY and CDR2 is FYNNEI. The CDR3 is 14 residues long.

V usage is TRBV6-2 or TRBV6-3 and J usage is TRBJ1-2, with D perhaps TRBD1 (6 bases). Germline assignment: CDR1 MNHEY and CDR2 SVGEGT. CDR3 size: 12 residues. V lost 5 bases and J lost 7, with 11 bases in between. CDR3 DNA sequence: TGTGCCAGCAGTCAACGGACAGTTGGCTACACCTTC. Amino acid sequence: CASSQRTVGYTF.

Worth noting for this clone: Distinct nucleotide sequences in the sample also encode this CDR3. This rearrangement joins TRBV4-3 to TRBJ2-7; perhaps TRBD2 as D (5 bases). The germline V gene has CDR1 LGHNA and CDR2 YSLEER. This CDR3 has 14 amino acids. The V gene lost 1 base and the J gene lost 0 bases, with 7 bases spanning the gap. The CDR3 DNA sequence: TGCGCCAGCAGCCAAGGCCGGGGCTCCTACGAGCAGTACTTC. Its translation: CASSQGRGSYEQYF.

There are a few counts of this clone. This sequence joins TRBV4-2 and TRBJ1-2, with D unresolved. The germline V gene encodes CDR1 LGHNA and CDR2 YNFKEQ. The CDR3 extends over 14 amino acids. Trimming took off 0 bases at V and 7 bases at J, with 12 bases between the two ends. CDR3 sequence reads: CASSQDFSRIGYTF. The DNA for the CDR3 is TGTGCCAGCAGCCAAGATTTCAGCCGGATTGGCTACACCTTC.

This chain connects TRBV2 to TRBJ1-2, with D unclear. The germline gives CDR1 SNHLY, CDR2 FYNNEI. The CDR3 contains 13 residues. With 4 bases removed from V and 3 bases from J, the gap between germline ends came to 9 bases. The CDR3 DNA is TGTGCCAGCAGTGCGAAGACATACTATGGCTACACCTTC. Translation gives CASSAKTYYGYTF.

This clone was counted only a few times. The J gene is TRBJ2-3, the V gene TRBV5-6; TRBD2 agrees at 7 bases. Germline V gene sequence: CDR1 SGHDT, CDR2 YYEEEE. The V segment lost 3 bases and the J segment 3 bases; nucleotides outside the gene matches: 4. The length of the CDR3 is 14 residues. CDR3 sequence reads: CASSWDYLTDTQYF. CDR3 coding DNA: TGTGCCAGCAGCTGGGACTATTTAACAGATACGCAGTATTTT. The entire variable domain, with the rest obtained from reference TRBV5-6 and TRBJ2-3, is as follows: DAGVTQSPTHLIKTRGQQVTLRCSPKSGHDTVSWYQQALGQGPQFIFQYYEEEERQRGNFPDRFSGHQFPNYSSELNVNALLLGDSALYLCASSWDYLTDTQYFGPGTRLTVL.

The V gene is TRBV25-1, the J gene TRBJ2-6; D is unclear. Trimming stripped 5 bases from V and 1 base from J, with 0 bases between. Germline lookup yields CDR1 MGHDK and CDR2 SYGVNS. The CDR3 covers 12 residues. In nucleotides, the CDR3 is TGTGCCAGCAGTTCTGGGGCCAACGTCCTGACTTTC. Its protein product is CASSSGANVLTF.

This clone was picked up one time. The J gene is TRBJ2-7, the V gene TRBV7-9, with 11 bases matching TRBD2. CDR3 length: 15 residues. The germline gives CDR1 SEHNR, CDR2 FQNEAQ (reference sequence). CDR3 sequence (DNA): TGTACCAGCAGTTTAGCGGGAGGGCCTAGGTACGAGCAGTACGTC. Protein sequence: CTSSLAGGPRYEQYV.

The chain carries TRBV4-1 and TRBJ2-4, with D uncertain. The germline gives CDR1 MGHRA, CDR2 YSYEKL. CDR3 size: 15 residues. Between the trimmed V and J ends, which lost 3 bases and 0 bases, there was a span of 9 bases. CDR3: CASSHGSLAKNIQYF. Here the CDR3 DNA reads TGCGCCAGCAGCCATGGCTCACTAGCCAAAAACATTCAGTACTTC.

The chain joins TRBV7-6 to TRBJ2-5; 7 positions match TRBD2. CDR3 size: 16 residues. CDR1 is SGHVS, CDR2 FNYEAQ, per germline. J lost 4 bases, V lost 0 bases, and 8 bases had no gene match. The CDR3 DNA reads as TGTGCCAGCAGCTTAGCGGCGGACTCGGGGGGAGAGACCCAGTACTTC. The encoded protein is CASSLAADSGGETQYF.

The sample holds a few counts of this clone. The chain joins TRBV3-1 (or the pseudogene TRBV3-2) to TRBJ1-6, with 10 bases lining up with TRBD1. CDR1 and CDR2 (germline): LGHDT, YNNKEL (reference sequence). The CDR3 loop spans 15 amino acids. Unmatched junction bases numbered 3, after V lost 1 base and J lost 9 bases. Here the CDR3 reads CASSQGGQGGSPLHF. In nucleotides, the CDR3 is TGTGCCAGCAGCCAAGGCGGACAGGGGGGTTCACCCCTCCACTTT.

The chain is built from TRBV6-6 and TRBJ2-5; 11 bases are a match to TRBD2. Germline V gene lookup returns CDR1 MNHNY and CDR2 SVGAGI (reference sequence). The V segment lost 6 bases and the J segment 5 bases; nucleotides outside the gene matches: 8. The CDR3 totals 15 residues. The CDR3 DNA sequence: TGTGCCAGCAGACCACTAGCGGGAGAACGGGAGACCCAGTACTTC. Translation: CASRPLAGERETQYF.

The chain couples TRBV7-3 to TRBJ2-3; D remains ambiguous. The CDR3 is made up of 14 amino acids. With 5 bases removed from V and 6 bases from J, the gap between germline ends came to 15 bases. Germline CDR1 and CDR2: SGHTA and FQGTGA. CDR3 nucleotides: TGTGCCAGCAGCCCCCCTGGCATTCAGGATACGCAGTATTTT. This codes for CASSPPGIQDTQYF.

The chain has TRBV15 and TRBJ1-2, with D perhaps TRBD1 (5 bases). V lost 8 bases and J 2 bases, leaving 12 bases between the germline ends. Germline CDR1 is LNHNV and CDR2 is YYDKDF (reference sequence). There are 13 residues in the CDR3. Here the CDR3 reads CATSLRGNYGYTF. In DNA, the CDR3 is TGTGCCACCTCTCTTCGGGGGAACTATGGCTACACCTTC.

This clone was observed a single time. The V call is TRBV7-9, the J call TRBJ2-1; D is unclear. CDR1 and CDR2 from the germline V gene are SEHNR and FQNEAQ (reference sequence). This CDR3 is built from 12 residues. V was pared by 7 bases and J by 8 bases, with 12 bases between. CDR3 in amino acids: CASTPGRDEQFF. CDR3 nucleotides: TGTGCCAGCACGCCCGGTCGAGATGAGCAGTTCTTC.

The chain employs TRBV7-8 and TRBJ2-6; 7 bases align to TRBD1. With 1 base clipped from V and 1 base from J, the junction kept 10 bases outside the gene matches. Germline V CDR1 and CDR2: SGHVS, FQNEAQ. There are 19 residues in the CDR3. The CDR3 DNA follows: TGTGCCAGCAGCTTAGAGTGGGTGACAGGGCGATCTGGGGCCAACGTCCTGACTTTC. Translating it yields CASSLEWVTGRSGANVLTF.

This sequence joins TRBV5-1 and TRBJ1-1; no firm D call. Trimming cost V 1 base and J 1 base, with 8 bases left between them. The germline V gene encodes CDR1 SGHRS and CDR2 YFSETQ. The CDR3 length is 14 residues. CDR3 amino acids: CASSLYLTNTEAFF. CDR3 DNA sequence: TGCGCCAGCAGCTTGTATCTGACGAACACTGAAGCTTTCTTT.

The J gene is TRBJ2-3, the V gene TRBV7-2, with 12 positions matching TRBD1. CDR3 length equals 17 residues. Germline V gene data show CDR1 as SGHTA and CDR2 as FQGNSA. Trimming took 1 base from V and 5 from J; bases not matched to a gene: 7. The CDR3 region is CASSLGGDRGRKDTQYF. The CDR3, as DNA: TGTGCCAGCAGCTTAGGAGGGGACAGGGGGCGCAAAGATACGCAGTATTTT.

The gene calls are TRBV5-1 and TRBJ1-4; 10 bases map to TRBD1. CDR1 and CDR2 from the germline V gene are SGHRS and YFSETQ. The CDR3 is made up of 17 amino acids. The trim removed 0 bases at V and 8 bases at J, leaving 10 bases unmatched. As DNA, the CDR3 is TGCGCCAGCAGCTTGGCCGAAGACAGGGGGCACCGGGAAAAACTGTTTTTT. Protein sequence: CASSLAEDRGHREKLFF.